This paragraph reports one T cell receptor beta chain. Germline CDR1 is LNHDA and CDR2 is SQIVND (reference sequence). This CDR3 spans 13 amino acids. Trimming removed 8 bases at V and 2 bases at J, with 12 bases between. These data belong to a study of blood T cell repertoires in COVID-19. Patients from Seattle were sampled longitudinally, starting during active infection. Assay: immunoSEQ multiplex PCR; the TCRdb copy retains only in-frame clones and omits some. The table shows fewer than 250,000 clones, with around 76% occurring only once. This chain uses TRBV19 with TRBJ2-5; maybe TRBD1 (8 bases). The source is a woman aged 55-70 years with COVID-19, enrolled during active disease. The source material was peripheral blood. The CDR3 loop reads CASGQGGQETQYF. For the CDR3, the DNA is TGTGCCAGTGGACAGGGAGGGCAAGAGACCCAGTACTTC.